This T cell receptor beta chain was documented in a study of vaccination and CD4 T cells after COVID-19. Treatment reported: roughly 10-day PBMC culture with coronavirus spike peptide pools or control peptides (ViraFEST assay). Samples of CD4+ T cells were obtained from the unexposed donor before the COVID-19 pandemic (2011-2018). Once obtained from cultured CD4+ T cells, the DNA was sequenced using the Oncomine TCR Beta short-read assay. TCRdb recomputed calls from the PCR reads with MiXCR, one row per CDR3 protein. The table shows 8,800 or so distinct CDR3 sequences, with around 48% occurring only once. This clonotype was observed a few times. Its antigen is not known. Trimming removed 6 bases from V and 1 base from J; junction bases left unmatched: 10. CDR3 length: 17 amino acids. Per the germline V gene, CDR1 is MNHNS and CDR2 is SASEGT.

Sequenced: CD4+ T cells from blood, cultured in vitro. This sequence originates from a human donor in good health. The chain couples TRBV6-1 to TRBJ1-3, with TRBD1 identical over 9 bases. The CDR3 DNA sequence: TGTGCCAGCAGCGCACCGGGACAGGGCGTTTCTGGAAACACCATATATTTT. This codes for CASSAPGQGVSGNTIYF.